The 9 T cell receptor beta chains listed next were all sequenced from one sample in a study of shared clonotypes between healthy human individuals. Sequenced by immunoSEQ multiplex PCR; TCRdb stores in-frame clones only, minus some. The data hold about 2.3 million clones, with just over 90% observed a single time. Sequences were obtained from naive CD4+ T cells from PBMCs. Documented subset: CD45RA+ positively selected. These receptor sequences come from a young man in good health. Some clones in this sample may be carry-over from other donors' samples.

The gene calls are TRBV11-3 and TRBJ2-1; 9 nucleotides match TRBD2. The V gene end was trimmed by 5 bases and the J gene end by 3 bases; junction bases not matched to a gene: 5. CDR3 size: 15 residues. Germline V gene sequence: CDR1 SGHNT, CDR2 YENEEA. The CDR3 loop is CASSRSGGYYNEQFF. The CDR3 nucleotides read TGTGCCAGCAGCCGAAGCGGGGGGTACTACAATGAGCAGTTCTTC.

This rearrangement joins TRBV27 to TRBJ1-1, with D possibly being TRBD1 (5 bases). CDR1 MNHEY and CDR2 SMNVEV come from the germline V gene (reference sequence). The V gene lost 9 bases and the J gene lost 0 bases, with 14 bases spanning the gap. The CDR3 has 14 residues. CDR3 nucleotide sequence: TGTGCCAGTTCTTCCTCGACAGTGAACACTGAAGCTTTCTTT. Protein sequence: CASSSSTVNTEAFF.

This chain links TRBV9 with TRBJ2-7; TRBD2 is a possible D gene (7 bases). Trimming took off 0 bases at V and 6 bases at J, with 16 bases between the two ends. Germline assignment: CDR1 SGDLS and CDR2 YYNGEE. This CDR3 has 15 residues. CDR3 nucleotide sequence: TGTGCCAGCAGCGTAGGCCCACAAGGGGGGGGCGAGCAGTACTTC. Its protein is CASSVGPQGGGEQYF.

This clone appeared once. This chain connects TRBV4-3 to TRBJ1-2, with TRBD1 matching 9 bases. The germline V gene has CDR1 LGHNA and CDR2 YSLEER. The ends lost 1 base at V and 4 bases at J; junction bases unmatched: 4. The CDR3 totals 15 residues. CDR3 residues: CASSQGTGEGYGYTF. CDR3 in DNA: TGCGCCAGCAGCCAAGGGACAGGGGAAGGCTATGGCTACACCTTC.

The rearrangement joins TRBV4-1 to TRBJ1-1, with D perhaps matching TRBD1 (6 bases). V lost 0 bases, J lost 3 bases, and 8 bases lay in between. The germline V gene has CDR1 MGHRA and CDR2 YSYEKL. The CDR3 extends over 14 amino acids. The CDR3 DNA sequence: TGCGCCAGCAGCCAAGATGAGGGGGACACTGAAGCTTTCTTT. It codes for CASSQDEGDTEAFF.

CDR3 residues: CASSPRRVTSATIAYNEQFF. CDR3 DNA: TGTGCCAGCAGCCCACGTAGGGTGACTAGCGCCACCATTGCCTACAATGAGCAGTTCTTC. The rearrangement links TRBV7-3 to TRBJ2-1; 8 nucleotides match TRBD2. With V trimmed by 5 bases and J by 2 bases, 20 bases remained unmatched. In germline, CDR1 is SGHTA, CDR2 FQGTGA. The CDR3 is made up of 20 amino acids.

This clone was observed a single time. The genes are TRBV18 and TRBJ2-7, with 12 bases fitting TRBD1. Germline assignment: CDR1 KGHSH and CDR2 LQKENI. CDR3 length equals 13 residues. V lost 1 base and J lost 9; bases outside the gene matches: 1. The CDR3 DNA reads as TGTGCCAGCTCACCACAGGGACAGGGGGCGCAGTACTTC. Translated: CASSPQGQGAQYF.

The J gene is TRBJ2-7, the V gene TRBV5-1; D gene unclear. Germline V CDR1 and CDR2: SGHRS, YFSETQ. V was pared by 4 bases and J by 5 bases, with 13 bases between. This CDR3 has 13 amino acids. CDR3 loop: CASSPLSDDEQYF. The CDR3 DNA reads TGCGCCAGCAGCCCCCTCTCGGATGACGAGCAGTACTTC.

The genes are TRBV10-3 and TRBJ1-5; the D gene is possibly TRBD1 (5 bases). The CDR3 spans 15 residues. CDR1 and CDR2 from the germline V gene are ENHRY and SYGVKD. V gave up 5 bases and J gave up 9 bases, with 20 bases separating them. The chain's CDR3 is CAISLQGPGRGPQHF. The CDR3, as DNA: TGTGCCATCAGTCTACAAGGACCGGGGCGTGGGCCCCAGCATTTT.